This entry concerns a single T cell receptor beta chain. The CDR3 is 15 amino acids. Germline V gene sequence: CDR1 LNHDA, CDR2 SQIVND (reference sequence). Trimming shortened V by 2 bases and J by 1 base, and 11 bases separated the two germline ends. The record originates from a study of blood T cell repertoires in COVID-19. Study as a whole: Samples taken during acute and convalescent COVID-19 were collected in the United States, Italy and Spain. Sources were T cells, B-cell-depleted T cells, or PBMCs; the material itself was cDNA or gDNA.

Original methodology: Amplification with reference gene primers provided the estimates of nucleated cell counts. Profiling relied on immunoSEQ multiplex PCR, and the TCRdb table lists in-frame clones only, not all of them. V, J and clone size were drawn from that table, and D and trimming were deduced from the DNA. The sample comprises 20,000 to 30,000 clones, 92% of which are singletons, and approximately 3% rests with the top ten. The V call is TRBV19, the J call TRBJ2-5; perhaps TRBD2 as D (6 bases). The sample was peripheral blood. The source of this sequence is a human donor in a cohort sampled during active COVID-19. CDR3: CASSIFAGPQETQYF. CDR3 DNA: TGTGCCAGTAGTATATTTGCGGGACCCCAAGAGACCCAGTACTTC. The variable domain in full, completed from reference TRBV19 and TRBJ2-5, reads DGGITQSPKYLFRKEGQNVTLSCEQNLNHDAMYWYRQDPGQGLRLIYYSQIVNDFQKGDIAEGYSVSREKKESFPLTVTSAQKNPTAFYLCASSIFAGPQETQYFGPGTRLLVL.